The TCR beta chain described here comes from a study of blood T cell repertoires in COVID-19 (dated by TCRdb to 2019 to 2021). About the full investigation: Collaborator samples came from the United States, Italy and Spain and covered acute and convalescent phases of COVID-19. The samples were drawn from two sources: the first 160 participants of the ongoing ImmuneRACE study, and 950 to 1,500 subjects contributed by 6 global collaborators. Subjects who had been exposed to COVID-19, were actively infected with it, or had recovered from it provided the deeply sampled blood TCRbeta repertoires that made up the dataset. Where HLA class I and class II types were available, the types were taken from metadata supplied by the sample provider, not from assay-based typing. A de-identified subject ID, COVID-19 status, age in years and sex were almost always included in the sample metadata. The prospective study material was composed of cDNA or gDNA derived from T cells, B-cell-depleted T cells, or PBMCs. The repertoires were made available in a free public database intended to serve as a resource for research on the immune response to SARS-CoV-2. Overall study outcomes, separate from this receptor: The amount of clinical and demographic metadata varied by source and participant and was provided uncurated.

As encoded in the germline V gene, CDR1 is SGHTA while CDR2 is FQGNSA. From the cysteine through the phenylalanine, the CDR3 covers 15 amino acids. The DNA shown is the 45-base CDR3, in frame from base 1. Relative to germline, V is missing 5 bases and J is missing 2 bases, with 4 bases of the junction outside any gene match. The immunoSEQ Assay, a bias-controlled multiplex PCR, was used to amplify TCRbeta CDR3 regions from genomic DNA. The authors processed their data as follows. Nucleated cell counts per sample were estimated from amplification of reference gene primers within the assay. To quantify the absolute abundance of each unique TCRbeta CDR3 rearrangement, sequence reads were collapsed and filtered. For each sample, productive Simpson clonality was calculated as the square root of Simpson's diversity index over productive rearrangements. TCRdb mirrors the immuneACCESS table, restricted to in-frame sequences. Some clones are absent from its copies; in checked studies, under half trace to an unresolved V gene, and the reason for the others is unknown. V and J calls and clone size are copied from that table; D and trimming were computed from the DNA. The sample data list about 180,000 clones, and over 75% of these were observed just once. The ten largest clones represent more than 8.5% of the sample.

Enrolling through a virtual design, the prospective study's participants ranged in age from roughly 18 to 89 years and lived across about two dozen United States geographic areas. To assign participants to cohorts, the prospective study relied on clinical history that participants themselves reported in a screening survey and a study questionnaire. ImmuneRACE Cohort 3 recovered participants were defined by two consecutive negative NP/OP PCR tests, healthcare professional clearance, or symptom resolution. In the prospective study, mobile phlebotomists collected whole blood, serum and a nasopharyngeal or oropharyngeal swab from each participant. Prospective study participants could optionally give additional blood draws and questionnaires over an approximately two-month period. Prospective study blood samples were shipped either frozen or at room temperature before DNA extraction. Of note for this clone: No antigen is known for it. Base qualities were left out, and no much larger clone turns up one base away.

The chain employs TRBV7-2 and TRBJ2-5; TRBD1 lines up with 11 middle nucleotides. This clonotype was obtained from a woman aged 18 to 35 who had recovered from COVID-19. Sequenced material: PBMCs or T cells enriched from blood (not recorded which). The encoded CDR3 is CASSPDRGLQETQYF. The DNA is as follows: TGTGCCAGCAGCCCGGACAGGGGGCTTCAAGAGACCCAGTACTTC.